One and the same sample provided the 26 T cell receptor beta chains below, sequenced in a study of T cell responses to AZD1222 COVID-19 vaccine. Clones were sequenced by immunoSEQ multiplex PCR, and TCRdb holds only the in-frame ones, with some missing. The sample includes 90,000 to 130,000 clones, around 90% seen only once; the top ten take 3.2%. Sequencing used peripheral blood, obtained on day 0 of AZD1222 vaccination. The receptors come from an adult in good health.

This rearrangement joins TRBV3-1 (or the pseudogene TRBV3-2) to TRBJ1-6; 10 bases align to TRBD1. The CDR3 is made up of 14 amino acids. The ends lost 5 bases at V and 10 bases at J; junction bases unmatched: 5. CDR1 and CDR2 (germline): LGHDT, YNNKEL (reference sequence). CDR3 DNA sequence: TGTGCCAGCAGCGGCGACAGGGGGCACTCACCCCTCCACTTT. It encodes CASSGDRGHSPLHF.

CDR3 bases: TGTGCCAGTAATTGGGGACAGCGAACCGGGGAGCTGTTTTTT. It codes for CASNWGQRTGELFF. The chain joins TRBV19 to TRBJ2-2, with 7 bases fitting TRBD1. After removal of 7 bases from V and 5 bases from J, the junction contained 7 bases not matched to a gene. The germline V gene has CDR1 LNHDA and CDR2 SQIVND (reference sequence). The CDR3 runs to 14 residues.

The chain uses TRBV7-8 and TRBJ1-4; D unclear. The CDR3 contains 15 residues. The V end lost 4 bases, the J end lost 6 bases, and 15 bases lay between the germline ends. Germline lookup yields CDR1 SGHVS and CDR2 FQNEAQ. CDR3 sequence (DNA): TGTGCCAGCAGCTCCTGGGAAGGTGGAGATGAAAAACTGTTTTTT. Protein sequence: CASSSWEGGDEKLFF. Using reference TRBV7-8 and TRBJ1-4 for the parts outside the CDR3, the full variable domain is GAGVSQSPRYKVAKRGQDVALRCDPISGHVSLFWYQQALGQGPEFLTYFQNEAQLDKSGLPSDRFFAERPEGSVSTLKIQRTQQEDSAVYLCASSSWEGGDEKLFFGSGTQLSVL.

V usage is TRBV27 and J usage is TRBJ2-1, with 9 bases fitting TRBD2. Losses at the gene ends were 7 bases for V and 13 bases for J; bases not matched to a gene: 11. The CDR3 loop spans 13 amino acids. The germline CDR1 and CDR2 sequences are MNHEY and SMNVEV (reference sequence). This CDR3 is CASMVSSGRPQFF. The CDR3 region has the DNA TGTGCCAGCATGGTATCAAGCGGGAGGCCTCAGTTCTTC.

The gene calls are TRBV4-3 and TRBJ1-1; D remains ambiguous. Trimming removed 0 bases at V and 8 bases at J, with 10 bases between. The CDR3 is made up of 13 amino acids. The V gene's germline CDR1 is LGHNA and CDR2 YSLEER. CDR3 sequence (DNA): TGCGCCAGCAGCCAAGAGTTTGGAGTGGAAGCTTTCTTT. Amino acids: CASSQEFGVEAFF.

The V gene is TRBV3-1 (or the pseudogene TRBV3-2), the J gene TRBJ1-5; 8 nucleotides line up with TRBD1. The junction had 10 bases not matched to a gene; V was cut back by 4 bases and J by 5 bases. CDR1 and CDR2 from the germline V gene are LGHDT and YNNKEL (reference sequence). This CDR3 has 16 residues. CDR3 loop: CASSPQDRGSHQPQHF. The CDR3 nucleotides are TGTGCCAGCAGCCCCCAAGACAGGGGTTCCCATCAGCCCCAGCATTTT.

J is TRBJ1-2 and V is TRBV18; no reliable D call. Germline lookup yields CDR1 KGHSH and CDR2 LQKENI. The CDR3 loop spans 15 amino acids. Trimming stripped 1 base from V and 4 bases from J, with 13 bases between. In DNA form, the CDR3 reads TGTGCCAGCTCACCACGCTCAGCGGAGGTCTATGGCTACACCTTC. Protein: CASSPRSAEVYGYTF.

The chain links TRBV15 to TRBJ2-1, with a weak D call TRBD2 (5 bases). CDR3 length: 15 residues. Germline CDR1 reads LNHNV; CDR2 reads YYDKDF (reference sequence). Trimming removed 0 bases at V and 4 bases at J, with 10 bases between. In nucleotides, the CDR3 is TGTGCCACCAGCAGAGATGCCGGGGAATACAATGAGCAGTTCTTC. Translated: CATSRDAGEYNEQFF. Using reference TRBV15 and TRBJ2-1 for the parts outside the CDR3, the full variable domain is DAMVIQNPRYQVTQFGKPVTLSCSQTLNHNVMYWYQQKSSQAPKLLFHYYDKDFNNEADTPDNFQSRRPNTSFCFLDIRSPGLGDTAMYLCATSRDAGEYNEQFFGPGTRLTVL.

The chain is built from TRBV19 and TRBJ2-2; TRBD2 matches 8 bases. V lost 5 bases to trimming and J lost 4 bases; unmatched junction nucleotides: 9. The CDR3 length is 16 residues. Per the germline V gene, CDR1 is LNHDA and CDR2 is SQIVND (reference sequence). The CDR3 coding sequence is TGTGCCAGTAGTCGGGGGGTAGCGGGATCCACCGGGGAGCTGTTTTTT. This encodes CASSRGVAGSTGELFF.

The chain recombines TRBV6-5 with TRBJ1-1; 8 bases fit TRBD1. Unmatched junction bases numbered 7, after V lost 6 bases and J lost 7 bases. Looked up from germline, CDR1 is MNHEY and CDR2 is SVGAGI. CDR3 size: 13 residues. CDR3 sequence (DNA): TGTGCCAGCAGGCTCCTTGGACAGGGTGAAGCTTTCTTT. It specifies CASRLLGQGEAFF.

The chain couples TRBV15 to TRBJ2-3; tentatively, D is TRBD1 (6 bases). V lost 2 bases to trimming and J lost 0 bases, with 15 bases between them. This CDR3 region has 17 residues. Germline V gives CDR1 LNHNV, CDR2 YYDKDF (reference sequence). The CDR3 DNA is TGTGCCACCAGCAGATCCTCGACAGGTCGAAGCACAGATACGCAGTATTTT. This codes for CATSRSSTGRSTDTQYF.

CDR3 amino acids: CASSGPLEQYF. CDR3 coding DNA: TGTGCCAGCAGCGGACCCCTCGAGCAGTACTTC. The V gene is TRBV2, the J gene TRBJ2-7, with D unclear. Germline-derived CDR1 and CDR2 are SNHLY and FYNNEI. The CDR3 runs 11 residues. V lost 6 bases and J lost 6, with 9 bases in between.

The chain recombines TRBV7-3 with TRBJ2-2; D might be TRBD2 (6 bases). Per germline, CDR1 SGHTA and CDR2 FQGTGA. The CDR3 loop spans 17 amino acids. With 5 bases removed from V and 6 bases from J, the gap between germline ends came to 22 bases. The chain's CDR3 is CASSPAQGNRGAGELFF. The DNA of the CDR3 is TGTGCCAGCAGCCCGGCCCAGGGAAACCGCGGGGCCGGGGAGCTGTTTTTT.

The J gene is TRBJ1-1, the V gene TRBV27; maybe TRBD1 (6 bases). This CDR3 is 11 amino acids long. CDR1 MNHEY and CDR2 SMNVEV come from the germline V gene (reference sequence). Between the trimmed V and J ends, which lost 6 bases and 10 bases, there was a span of 12 bases. CDR3 DNA sequence: TGTGCCAGCAGGGGGGGGCTCGGAGCTTTCTTT. This translates into CASRGGLGAFF.

V usage is TRBV18 and J usage is TRBJ2-5; D tentatively reads TRBD1 or TRBD2 (6 bases each). CDR3 length: 17 residues. CDR1 KGHSH and CDR2 LQKENI come from the germline V gene. With 3 bases removed from V and 1 base from J, the gap between germline ends came to 18 bases. The CDR3 DNA follows: TGTGCCAGCTCACCCGGCCTAGGGGGACTCCGCCAAGAGACCCAGTACTTC. This codes for CASSPGLGGLRQETQYF. Full variable domain (missing parts from reference TRBV18 and TRBJ2-5): NAGVMQNPRHLVRRRGQEARLRCSPMKGHSHVYWYRQLPEEGLKFMVYLQKENIIDESGMPKERFSAEFPKEGPSILRIQQVVRGDSAAYFCASSPGLGGLRQETQYFGPGTRLLVL.

The rearrangement links TRBV3-1 (or the pseudogene TRBV3-2) to TRBJ1-2; possible D gene TRBD1, 5 bases. CDR1 is LGHDT, CDR2 YNNKEL, per germline (reference sequence). The CDR3 extends over 16 amino acids. V was cut by 0 bases and J by 1 base, with 12 bases left in between. DNA for the CDR3: TGTGCCAGCAGCCAAGAACTCGACAGCTTTAACTATGGCTACACCTTC. Translating it yields CASSQELDSFNYGYTF.

CDR3 sequence (DNA): TGTGCCACCAGTGATTTAGGCGGGTGGGAGCAGTTCTTC. This gives the protein CATSDLGGWEQFF. V and J are TRBV24-1 and TRBJ2-1, with a tentative D call TRBD2 (5 bases). Trimming took off 1 base at V and 10 bases at J, with 10 bases between the two ends. The CDR3 has 13 residues. The germline V gene encodes CDR1 KGHDR and CDR2 SFDVKD.

This rearrangement joins TRBV6-2 or TRBV6-3 to TRBJ2-2; D not certain. The germline V gene encodes CDR1 MNHEY and CDR2 SVGEGT. The ends were cut back, 0 bases at V and 4 bases at J, with 6 bases in the middle. This CDR3 contains 14 residues. The CDR3 here is CASSYSLSTGELFF. CDR3 nucleotide sequence: TGTGCCAGCAGTTACTCACTCAGCACCGGGGAGCTGTTTTTT.

This rearrangement joins TRBV5-1 to TRBJ2-5; a possible D gene is TRBD1 (6 bases). Germline V gene lookup returns CDR1 SGHRS and CDR2 YFSETQ. The CDR3 loop spans 14 amino acids. V dropped 0 bases and J dropped 7 bases, with 13 bases sitting between them. CDR3 loop: CASSLDRDHGTQYF. The CDR3 DNA sequence: TGCGCCAGCAGCTTGGACAGGGACCATGGGACCCAGTACTTC.

The CDR3 reads CAISGQQGSNSPLHF. The DNA of the CDR3 is TGTGCCATCAGTGGTCAACAGGGGTCGAATTCACCCCTCCACTTT. The chain links TRBV10-3 to TRBJ1-6; 7 positions agree with TRBD1. V lost 4 bases, J lost 7 bases, and 7 bases stayed unmatched. The CDR3 sequence is 15 residues long. Germline values: CDR1 ENHRY, CDR2 SYGVKD.

This sequence joins TRBV14 and TRBJ1-3; D is ambiguous. This CDR3 is built from 12 residues. Germline V CDR1 and CDR2: SGHDN, FVKESK. V shed 4 bases and J shed 0 bases, with 1 base lying between them. In DNA form, the CDR3 reads TGTGCCAGCAGCCTCTCTGGAAACACCATATATTTT. Encoded protein: CASSLSGNTIYF.

The gene calls are TRBV3-1 (or the pseudogene TRBV3-2) and TRBJ1-4, with TRBD1 matching over 7 bases. Germline CDR1 is LGHDT and CDR2 is YNNKEL (reference sequence). The CDR3 has 17 residues. Unmatched junction bases numbered 14, after V lost 6 bases and J lost 4 bases. As DNA, the CDR3 is TGTGCCAGCAGTCCGCCTCCACGGACAGGCCTTAATGAAAAACTGTTTTTT. Encoded protein: CASSPPPRTGLNEKLFF.

This clone was seen a few times. V gene TRBV18 combines with J gene TRBJ1-4; the D gene is possibly TRBD1 (6 bases). Germline CDR1 KGHSH, CDR2 LQKENI. The V end was cut by 6 bases, the J end by 0 bases, with 17 bases between. This CDR3 spans 17 amino acids. CDR3 residues: CASSPSQGASTNEKLFF. The CDR3 DNA is TGTGCCAGCTCTCCCTCACAGGGAGCTTCAACTAATGAAAAACTGTTTTTT.

This chain uses TRBV5-1 with TRBJ1-4, with TRBD1 matching 7 bases. CDR3 length equals 15 residues. The junction had 7 bases not matched to a gene; V was cut back by 3 bases and J by 5 bases. Germline V gives CDR1 SGHRS, CDR2 YFSETQ. The CDR3 sequence is CASSSFGQDNEKLFF. CDR3 DNA sequence: TGCGCCAGCAGCTCATTTGGACAGGACAATGAAAAACTGTTTTTT.

V usage is TRBV19 and J usage is TRBJ1-6; D is ambiguous. CDR3 length equals 14 residues. V was shortened by 2 bases and J by 9 bases, with 11 bases between the two germline ends. Germline V CDR1 and CDR2: LNHDA, SQIVND (reference sequence). The chain's CDR3 is CASSINGDRSPLHF. The DNA for the CDR3 is TGTGCCAGTAGTATAAACGGGGATCGTTCACCCCTCCACTTT. The full variable domain, completed using reference TRBV19 and TRBJ1-6, is DGGITQSPKYLFRKEGQNVTLSCEQNLNHDAMYWYRQDPGQGLRLIYYSQIVNDFQKGDIAEGYSVSREKKESFPLTVTSAQKNPTAFYLCASSINGDRSPLHFGNGTRLTVT.

The gene calls are TRBV19 and TRBJ1-2, with no clear D. Germline lookup yields CDR1 LNHDA and CDR2 SQIVND (reference sequence). The CDR3 consists of 12 residues. V dropped 7 bases and J dropped 3 bases, with 9 bases sitting between them. The CDR3 spells CASKDSYYGYTF. DNA of the CDR3: TGTGCCAGTAAGGATTCCTACTATGGCTACACCTTC. The full variable domain, in which reference TRBV19 and TRBJ1-2 provide the parts outside the CDR3, is DGGITQSPKYLFRKEGQNVTLSCEQNLNHDAMYWYRQDPGQGLRLIYYSQIVNDFQKGDIAEGYSVSREKKESFPLTVTSAQKNPTAFYLCASKDSYYGYTFGSGTRLTVV.